The 14 T cell receptor beta chains presented below share a single source sample, sequenced in a study of CD8+ T cells in alopecia areata. Using CD4, CD8alpha, NKG2D, NKG2ACE and other markers, pooled cutaneous lymph node cells were sorted. RNA, once extracted, was reverse transcribed into cDNA for use as the sequencing template. The repertoire was sequenced with immunoSEQ multiplex PCR; TCRdb's copy has only in-frame clones and lacks some. Altogether more than 250,000 clones were found in the sample, and no singletons occur. Sequencing input: CD4+ T cells sorted from a lymph node. Receptors were obtained from a C3H/HeJ mouse with alopecia areata. The mice in this strain carry MHC haplotype H2-k.

A remark on this clone: It may be a read error: a sequence one base away is much more abundant. Each gene name is a mouse one. The read falls 4 residues short of the CDR3 end, and the missing part is taken from the germline J gene. The rearrangement links TRBV13-1 to TRBJ1-1; unclear D gene. The V gene's germline CDR1 is NSHNY and CDR2 SYGAGN. Trimming took off 6 bases at V and 0 bases at J, with 6 bases between the two ends. The CDR3 has 12 amino acids. CDR3 loop: CASTQANTEVFF. The DNA read from the CDR3 is TGTGCCAGCACCCAAGCAAACACA.

Remarks on this clone: Gene names and germline refer to mouse. The read stops 4 residues short of the end of the CDR3; the missing end is completed from the germline J gene. The V gene is TRBV5, the J gene TRBJ2-3, with TRBD2 matching over 10 bases. V gave up 3 bases and J gave up 0 bases; unmatched junction bases: 3. The V gene's germline CDR1 is LGHNA and CDR2 YNLKQL (reference sequence). This CDR3 contains 16 residues. CDR3: CASSHGLGVSAETLYF. The CDR3 DNA, read in part, is TGTGCCAGCAGCCATGGACTGGGGGTTAGTGCAGAA.

On this clone: Gene names and germline match the mouse. The read comes to an end 4 residues before the CDR3 does, leaving the germline J gene to fill in the end. The chain joins TRBV5 to TRBJ1-2; weak D call: TRBD1 (6 bases). Germline CDR1 reads LGHNA; CDR2 reads YNLKQL (reference sequence). This CDR3 spans 16 amino acids. V was pared by 2 bases and J by 1 base, with 14 bases between. Partial CDR3 DNA: TGTGCCAGCAGCCAAAAAAGCTGGACAGAAAACTCC. This translates into CASSQKSWTENS. The full CDR3 sequence reads CASSQKSWTENSDYTF.

For this clone: Each gene name is a mouse one. The read ends 4 residues early relative to the CDR3; the germline J gene fills the gap. Distinct nucleotide sequences in the sample also encode this CDR3. The chain uses TRBV31 and TRBJ2-5, with 13 bases aligning to TRBD2. Germline CDR1 reads GKSSPN; CDR2 reads SITVG. The CDR3 consists of 17 residues. V was pared by 1 base and J by 2 bases, with 6 bases of the junction left unmatched. The CDR3 spells CAWSPPGLGGFQDTQYF. The part of the CDR3 DNA that was read is TGTGCCTGGAGTCCCCCGGGACTGGGGGGGTTCCAAGAC.

This clone was observed a few times. Any gene name here is a mouse gene name. With the read ending 4 residues before the CDR3 end, the germline J gene is used to fill in that end. Other DNA variants within this sample encode the same CDR3. The V and J genes are TRBV31 and TRBJ2-2; 7 nucleotides match TRBD1. After removal of 0 bases from V and 1 base from J, the junction contained 2 bases not matched to a gene. The CDR3 sequence is 15 residues long. Germline CDR1 reads GKSSPN; CDR2 reads SITVG. The sequenced CDR3 bases are TGTGCCTGGAGTCTGGGGACAGAAAACACCGGG. Translating gives CAWSLGTENTG. The complete CDR3 reads CAWSLGTENTGQLYF.

In its sample, this clone was seen a few times. The genes are named according to mouse. Read data end 4 residues before the CDR3 end; the end is taken from the germline J gene. The same CDR3 can be traced to other DNA sequences in this sample. The chain has TRBV31 and TRBJ1-1; 7 nucleotides agree with TRBD1. This CDR3 contains 13 residues. Losses at the gene ends were 3 bases for V and 3 bases for J; bases not matched to a gene: 4. Germline assignment: CDR1 GKSSPN and CDR2 SITVG. CDR3 DNA (partial): TGTGCCTGGAGCCTACAGGGGTACACA. The encoded protein is CAWSLQGYT. The CDR3 as a whole reads CAWSLQGYTEVFF.

This clone was counted a few times. Genes here carry mouse names. Sequencing ends 4 residues short of the CDR3 end; the germline J gene provides the rest. The chain carries TRBV13-3 and TRBJ2-1; TRBD1 matches 8 bases. The trim removed 5 bases at V and 3 bases at J, leaving 4 bases unmatched. The CDR3 is 14 amino acids. Germline CDR1 and CDR2: NNHDY and SYVADS. The sequenced part of the CDR3 DNA is TGTGCCAGCAGCCCCAGGGGGCCCTATGCT. It is translated as CASSPRGPYA. The CDR3 reads in full as CASSPRGPYAEQFF.

This clone showed up just a few times. Gene and germline names: mouse. The sequenced CDR3 bases are TGTGCCTGGACCCGGGACAGTATCTCC. It is translated as CAWTRDSIS. The whole CDR3 protein is CAWTRDSISDYTF. The V call is TRBV31, the J call TRBJ1-2; 7 nucleotides align to TRBD1. The CDR3 end falls 4 residues outside the read, so it is completed with the germline J gene. The CDR3 spans 13 residues. Germline CDR1 and CDR2: GKSSPN and SITVG. Trimming took 4 bases from V and 4 from J; bases not matched to a gene: 6. Complete variable domain (other parts from reference TRBV31 and TRBJ1-2): AQTIHQWPVAEIKAVGSPLSLGCTIKGKSSPNLYWYWQATGGTLQQLFYSITVGQVESVVQLNLSASRPKDDQFILSTEKLLLSHSGFYLCAWTRDSISDYTFGSGTRLLVI.

This clone was counted between two and nine times. The germline and genes are mouse ones. The CDR3 end falls 3 residues outside the read, so it is completed with the germline J gene. The chain joins TRBV19 to TRBJ1-6, with 7 bases aligning to TRBD1. TRBJ1-6 is an ORF; its function is uncertain. CDR1 is FNHDT, CDR2 SITEND, per germline (reference sequence). Trimming cost V 2 bases and J 5 bases; bases outside gene matches: 4. This CDR3 comprises 15 residues. Incomplete CDR3 DNA: TGTGCCAGCAGTATCTGGGGACAGAATAATTCGCCC. Its translation: CASSIWGQNNSP. The whole CDR3 sequence reads CASSIWGQNNSPLYF.

As concerns this clone: All gene names here are mouse names. The CDR3 end falls 4 residues outside the read, so it is completed with the germline J gene. Other DNA sequences in the sample encode the same CDR3. This sequence joins TRBV5 and TRBJ2-1; D might be TRBD1 (5 bases). There are 14 residues in the CDR3. The germline V and J ends were trimmed by 2 bases and 4 bases, with 9 bases remaining between them. Per germline, CDR1 LGHNA and CDR2 YNLKQL (reference sequence). The DNA read from the CDR3 is TGTGCCAGCAGCCAACAAGACAGTTATGCT. This gives the protein CASSQQDSYA. The entire CDR3 is CASSQQDSYAEQFF.

This clone was seen many times. Gene names are mouse gene names. The CDR3 region is CASSRDLGKVDTQYF. Incomplete CDR3 DNA: TGTGCTAGCAGTAGAGATCTGGGTAAGGTAGAC. The chain combines TRBV17 with TRBJ2-5, with D perhaps TRBD2 (5 bases). The read halts 4 residues ahead of the CDR3 end, with the missing end drawn from the germline J gene. CDR1 MNHDT and CDR2 YYDKIL come from the germline V gene. CDR3 length equals 15 residues.

To note about this clone: Gene names and germline match the mouse. The CDR3 end lies 4 residues beyond the end of the read and is filled in from the germline J gene. The V gene is TRBV1, the J gene TRBJ1-1; D call uncertain. The CDR3 is made up of 12 amino acids. The germline gives CDR1 NSQYPW, CDR2 LRSPGD (reference sequence). This CDR3 is CTCSADSQEVFF. CDR3 bases read: TGCACCTGCAGTGCAGATTCACAA.

Notes on this clone: Gene names refer to mouse genes. Read data end 4 residues before the CDR3 end; the end is taken from the germline J gene. The chain has TRBV13-1 and TRBJ2-7, with no clear D. Trimming left V 5 bases short and J 0 bases short, with 9 bases between. This CDR3 contains 13 residues. The germline V gene has CDR1 NSHNY and CDR2 SYGAGN. CDR3 sequence: CASRYRSSYEQYF. The DNA read from the CDR3 is TGTGCCAGCAGATACAGAAGCTCCTAT.

As for this clone: The gene names given are mouse names. The CDR3 goes on 4 residues after the read ends, and that part is filled in from the germline J gene. The chain joins TRBV5 to TRBJ1-2; TRBD1 matches 9 bases. The CDR3 runs 16 residues. After removal of 1 base from V and 4 bases from J, the junction contained 7 bases not matched to a gene. Germline CDR1 is LGHNA and CDR2 is YNLKQL (reference sequence). The CDR3 DNA, read in part, is TGTGCCAGCAGCCAAGCTTACAGGGGGCAGGGCTCC. Translation: CASSQAYRGQGS. From start to end, the CDR3 is CASSQAYRGQGSDYTF.